This TCR beta chain appears in the sequencing data of a study of cytomegalovirus exposure and HLA in healthy donors. V shed 3 bases and J 2 bases; nucleotides not matched to a gene: 5. The germline CDR1 and CDR2 sequences are LGHNA and YSLEER. The length of the CDR3 is 16 residues. The PCR ran on 60 Vbeta and 13 Jbeta primers. The repertoire was sequenced with immunoSEQ multiplex PCR; TCRdb's copy has only in-frame clones and lacks some. The sample consists of around 58,000 clones, more than 60% of them appearing once. This TCR derives from a male donor in good health and CMV-seropositive. Sequenced: PBMCs. The chain is built from TRBV4-3 and TRBJ2-3, with 10 bases identical to TRBD2. Written as DNA, the CDR3 is TGCGCCAGCAGCCACGCTAGCGGGGGCAACACAGATACGCAGTATTTT. Translation gives CASSHASGGNTDTQYF.